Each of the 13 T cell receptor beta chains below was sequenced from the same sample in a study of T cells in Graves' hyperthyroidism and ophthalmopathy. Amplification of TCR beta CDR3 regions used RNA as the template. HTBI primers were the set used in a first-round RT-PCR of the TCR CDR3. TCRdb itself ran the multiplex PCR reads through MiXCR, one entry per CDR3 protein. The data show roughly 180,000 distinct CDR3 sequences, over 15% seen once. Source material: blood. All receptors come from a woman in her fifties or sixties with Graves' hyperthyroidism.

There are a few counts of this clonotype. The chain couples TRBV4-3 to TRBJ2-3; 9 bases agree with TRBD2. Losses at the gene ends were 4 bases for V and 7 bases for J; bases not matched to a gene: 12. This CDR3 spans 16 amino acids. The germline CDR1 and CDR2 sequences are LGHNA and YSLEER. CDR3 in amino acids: CASSPYGGGDHHTQYF. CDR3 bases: TGCGCCAGCAGCCCCTACGGCGGGGGGGACCATCATACGCAGTATTTT.

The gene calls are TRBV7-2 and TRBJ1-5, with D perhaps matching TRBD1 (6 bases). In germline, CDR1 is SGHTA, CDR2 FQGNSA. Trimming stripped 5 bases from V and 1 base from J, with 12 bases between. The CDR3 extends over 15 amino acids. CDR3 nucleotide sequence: TGTGCCAGCAGCCCTGGACAGTTAAGCAATCAGCCCCAGCATTTT. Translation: CASSPGQLSNQPQHF.

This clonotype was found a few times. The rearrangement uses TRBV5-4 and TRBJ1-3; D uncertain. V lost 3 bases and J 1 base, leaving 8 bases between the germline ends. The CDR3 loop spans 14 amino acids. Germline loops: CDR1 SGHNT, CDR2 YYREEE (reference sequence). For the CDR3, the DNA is TGTGCCAGCAGCTCGTCCGCGTCTGGAAACACCATATATTTT. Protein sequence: CASSSSASGNTIYF.

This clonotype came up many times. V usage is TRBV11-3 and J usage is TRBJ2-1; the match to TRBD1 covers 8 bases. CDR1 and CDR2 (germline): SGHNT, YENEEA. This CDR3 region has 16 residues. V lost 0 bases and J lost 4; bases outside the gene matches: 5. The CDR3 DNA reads TGTGCCAGCAGCTTAGATTCGGGACAGGTGTACAATGAGCAGTTCTTC. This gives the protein CASSLDSGQVYNEQFF.

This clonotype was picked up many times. The CDR3 protein is CASSSLSGGPSEQFF. The CDR3 DNA reads TGCGCCAGCAGCTCGTTATCGGGGGGGCCCAGTGAGCAGTTCTTC. The chain links TRBV5-1 to TRBJ2-1, with 8 positions matching TRBD2. The CDR3 is 15 residues long. CDR1 and CDR2 (germline): SGHRS, YFSETQ. Trimming took 3 bases from V and 9 from J; bases not matched to a gene: 11. Supplemented by reference TRBV5-1 and TRBJ2-1, the full variable domain reads KAGVTQTPRYLIKTRGQQVTLSCSPISGHRSVSWYQQTPGQGLQFLFEYFSETQRNKGNFPGRFSGRQFSNSRSEMNVSTLELGDSALYLCASSSLSGGPSEQFFGPGTRLTVL.

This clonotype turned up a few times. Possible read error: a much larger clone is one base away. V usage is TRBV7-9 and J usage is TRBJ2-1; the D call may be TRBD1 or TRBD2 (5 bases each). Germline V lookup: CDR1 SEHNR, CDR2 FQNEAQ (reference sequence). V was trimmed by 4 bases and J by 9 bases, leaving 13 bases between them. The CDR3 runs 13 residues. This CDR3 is CASSSISGSEQFF. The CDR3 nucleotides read TGTGCCAGCAGCTCGATTTCAGGGAGTGAGCAGTTCTTC.

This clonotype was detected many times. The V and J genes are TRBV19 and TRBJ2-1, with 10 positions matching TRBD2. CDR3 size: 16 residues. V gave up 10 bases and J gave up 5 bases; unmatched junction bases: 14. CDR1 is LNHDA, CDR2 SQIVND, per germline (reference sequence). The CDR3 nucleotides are TGTGCCACATCCCGGGGCTTAGCGGGGGGCGACAATGAGCAGTTCTTC. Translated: CATSRGLAGGDNEQFF. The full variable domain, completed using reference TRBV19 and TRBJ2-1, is DGGITQSPKYLFRKEGQNVTLSCEQNLNHDAMYWYRQDPGQGLRLIYYSQIVNDFQKGDIAEGYSVSREKKESFPLTVTSAQKNPTAFYLCATSRGLAGGDNEQFFGPGTRLTVL.

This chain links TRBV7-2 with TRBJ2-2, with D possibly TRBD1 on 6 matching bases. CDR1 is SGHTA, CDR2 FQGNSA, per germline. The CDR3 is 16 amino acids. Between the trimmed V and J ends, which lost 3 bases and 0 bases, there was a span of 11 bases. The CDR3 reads CASSFPGQTNTGELFF. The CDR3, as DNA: TGTGCCAGCAGCTTCCCGGGACAAACGAACACCGGGGAGCTGTTTTTT.

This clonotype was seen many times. The CDR3 reads CAISESGLLWDEQFF. CDR3 DNA: TGTGCCATCAGTGAGTCGGGCCTACTCTGGGATGAGCAGTTCTTC. V is TRBV10-3 and J is TRBJ2-1; D remains unclear. Trimming cost V 0 bases and J 8 bases, with 14 bases left between them. Germline V gene lookup returns CDR1 ENHRY and CDR2 SYGVKD. CDR3 size: 15 residues.

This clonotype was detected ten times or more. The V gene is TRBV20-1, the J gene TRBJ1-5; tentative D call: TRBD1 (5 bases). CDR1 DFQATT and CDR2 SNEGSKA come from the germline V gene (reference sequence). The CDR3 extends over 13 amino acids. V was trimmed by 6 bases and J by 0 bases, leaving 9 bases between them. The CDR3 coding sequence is TGCAGTGCCGGGACGGGTAGCAATCAGCCCCAGCATTTT. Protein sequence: CSAGTGSNQPQHF.

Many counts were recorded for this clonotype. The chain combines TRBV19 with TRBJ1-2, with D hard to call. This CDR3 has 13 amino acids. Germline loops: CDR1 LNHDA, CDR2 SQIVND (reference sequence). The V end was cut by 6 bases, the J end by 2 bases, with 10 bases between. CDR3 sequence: CASRNEGNYGYTF. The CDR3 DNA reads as TGTGCCAGTAGGAACGAAGGGAACTATGGCTACACCTTC.

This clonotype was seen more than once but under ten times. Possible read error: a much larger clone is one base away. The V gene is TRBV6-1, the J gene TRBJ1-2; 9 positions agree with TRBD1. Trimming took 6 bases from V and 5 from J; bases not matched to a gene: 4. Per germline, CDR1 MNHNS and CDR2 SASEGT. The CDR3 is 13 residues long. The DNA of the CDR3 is TGTGCCAGCAGGTCCGGGACAGGGTATGGCTACACCTTC. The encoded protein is CASRSGTGYGYTF.

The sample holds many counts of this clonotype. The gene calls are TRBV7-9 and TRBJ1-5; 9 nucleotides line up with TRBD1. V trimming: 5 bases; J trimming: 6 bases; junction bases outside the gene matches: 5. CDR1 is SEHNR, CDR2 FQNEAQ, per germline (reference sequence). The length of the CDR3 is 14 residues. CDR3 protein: CASSRTGAGQPQHF. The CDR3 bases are TGTGCCAGCAGCAGGACAGGGGCTGGTCAGCCCCAGCATTTT.